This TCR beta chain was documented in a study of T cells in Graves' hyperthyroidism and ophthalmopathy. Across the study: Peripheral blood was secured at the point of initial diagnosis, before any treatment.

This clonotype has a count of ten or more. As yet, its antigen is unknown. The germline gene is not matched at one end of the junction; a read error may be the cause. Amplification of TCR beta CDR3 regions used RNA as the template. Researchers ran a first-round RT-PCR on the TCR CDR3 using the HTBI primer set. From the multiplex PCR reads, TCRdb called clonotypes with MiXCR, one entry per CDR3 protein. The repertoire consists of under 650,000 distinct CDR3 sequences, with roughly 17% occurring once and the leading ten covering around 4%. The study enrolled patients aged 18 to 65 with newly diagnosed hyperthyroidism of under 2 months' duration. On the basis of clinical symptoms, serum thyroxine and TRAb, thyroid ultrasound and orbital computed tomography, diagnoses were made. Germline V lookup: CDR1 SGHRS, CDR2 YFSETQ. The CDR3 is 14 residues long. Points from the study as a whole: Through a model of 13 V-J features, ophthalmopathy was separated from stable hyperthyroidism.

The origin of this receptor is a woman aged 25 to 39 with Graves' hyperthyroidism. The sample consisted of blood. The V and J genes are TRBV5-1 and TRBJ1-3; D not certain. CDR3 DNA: TGTGCCAGCAGCTTGTGGGGATCTGGGAACACCATATATTTT. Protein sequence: CASSLWGSGNTIYF.